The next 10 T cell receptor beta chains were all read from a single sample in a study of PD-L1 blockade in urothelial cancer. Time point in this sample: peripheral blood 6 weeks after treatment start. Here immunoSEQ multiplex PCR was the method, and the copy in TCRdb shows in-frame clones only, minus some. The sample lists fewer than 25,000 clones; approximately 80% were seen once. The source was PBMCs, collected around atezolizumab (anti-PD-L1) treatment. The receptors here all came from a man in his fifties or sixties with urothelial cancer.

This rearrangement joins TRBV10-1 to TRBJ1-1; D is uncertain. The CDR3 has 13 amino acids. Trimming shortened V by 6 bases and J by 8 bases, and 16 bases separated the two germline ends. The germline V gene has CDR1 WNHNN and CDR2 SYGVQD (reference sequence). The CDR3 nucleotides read TGCGCCAGCAGCACCTCACCAGTTTCCGAAGCTTTCTTT. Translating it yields CASSTSPVSEAFF.

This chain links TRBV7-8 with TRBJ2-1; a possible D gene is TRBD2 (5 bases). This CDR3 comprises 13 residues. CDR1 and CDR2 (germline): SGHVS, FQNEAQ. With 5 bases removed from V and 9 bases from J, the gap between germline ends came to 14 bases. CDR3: CASSRLLVGEQFF. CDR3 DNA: TGTGCCAGCAGCAGATTACTAGTTGGTGAGCAGTTCTTC.

The CDR3, as DNA: TGTGCCAGCAGCCCTGTACCGGAGAGCACAGATACGCAGTATTTT. Its protein is CASSPVPESTDTQYF. The J gene is TRBJ2-3, the V gene TRBV5-4, with D unresolved. V lost 4 bases to trimming and J lost 0 bases, with 12 bases between them. The CDR3 sequence is 15 residues long. CDR1 and CDR2 from the germline V gene are SGHNT and YYREEE (reference sequence).

The CDR3 DNA is TGTGCCAGCAGTGTGGTCGACGGGGATGCCGGGGAGCTGTTTTTT. It encodes CASSVVDGDAGELFF. The chain has TRBV7-9 and TRBJ2-2, with D perhaps matching TRBD2 (5 bases). V was pared by 6 bases and J by 6 bases, with 17 bases between. The CDR3 runs 15 residues. Germline V gene sequence: CDR1 SEHNR, CDR2 FQNEAQ (reference sequence).

The DNA for the CDR3 is TGTGCCAGCAGCTTTCAGGACAGGGGAGGCGAAAAACTGTTTTTT. Translating gives CASSFQDRGGEKLFF. The chain joins TRBV5-5 to TRBJ1-4; 9 nucleotides match TRBD1. Germline V gives CDR1 SGHKS, CDR2 YYEKEE (reference sequence). The CDR3 spans 15 residues. The trim removed 2 bases at V and 8 bases at J, leaving 7 bases unmatched.

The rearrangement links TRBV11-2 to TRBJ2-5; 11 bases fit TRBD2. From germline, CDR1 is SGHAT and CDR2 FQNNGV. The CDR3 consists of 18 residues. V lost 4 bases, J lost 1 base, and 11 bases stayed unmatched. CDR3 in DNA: TGTGCCAGCAGCTCCGACTCCTTAGCGGGAGGGCCCCAAGAGACCCAGTACTTC. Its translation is CASSSDSLAGGPQETQYF.

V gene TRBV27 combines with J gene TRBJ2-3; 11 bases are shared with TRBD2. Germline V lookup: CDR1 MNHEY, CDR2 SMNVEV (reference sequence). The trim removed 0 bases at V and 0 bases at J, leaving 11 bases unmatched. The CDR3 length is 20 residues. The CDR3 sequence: CASSLSTPSRLAGSTDTQYF. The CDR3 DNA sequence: TGTGCCAGCAGTTTATCGACCCCCTCGAGACTAGCGGGGAGCACAGATACGCAGTATTTT.

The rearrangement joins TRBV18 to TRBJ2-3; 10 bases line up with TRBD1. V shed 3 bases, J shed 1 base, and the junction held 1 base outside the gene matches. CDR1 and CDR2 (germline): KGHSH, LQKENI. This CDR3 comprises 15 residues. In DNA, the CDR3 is TGTGCCAGCTCACCCGGACAGGGGGGCACAGATACGCAGTATTTT. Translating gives CASSPGQGGTDTQYF. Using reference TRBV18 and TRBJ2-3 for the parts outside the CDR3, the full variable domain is NAGVMQNPRHLVRRRGQEARLRCSPMKGHSHVYWYRQLPEEGLKFMVYLQKENIIDESGMPKERFSAEFPKEGPSILRIQQVVRGDSAAYFCASSPGQGGTDTQYFGPGTRLTVL.

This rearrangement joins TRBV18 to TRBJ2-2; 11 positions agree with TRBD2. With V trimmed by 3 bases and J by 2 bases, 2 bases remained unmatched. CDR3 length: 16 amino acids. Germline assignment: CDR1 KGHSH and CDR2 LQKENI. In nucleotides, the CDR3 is TGTGCCAGCTCACCCGGGACTAGCGGAAACACCGGGGAGCTGTTTTTT. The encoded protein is CASSPGTSGNTGELFF. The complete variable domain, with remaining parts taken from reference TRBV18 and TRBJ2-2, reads NAGVMQNPRHLVRRRGQEARLRCSPMKGHSHVYWYRQLPEEGLKFMVYLQKENIIDESGMPKERFSAEFPKEGPSILRIQQVVRGDSAAYFCASSPGTSGNTGELFFGEGSRLTVL.

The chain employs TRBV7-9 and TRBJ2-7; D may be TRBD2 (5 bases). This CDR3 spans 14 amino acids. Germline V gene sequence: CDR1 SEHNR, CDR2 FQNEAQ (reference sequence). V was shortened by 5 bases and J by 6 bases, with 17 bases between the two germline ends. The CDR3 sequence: CASSPTTRGSEQYF. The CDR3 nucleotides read TGTGCCAGCAGCCCTACGACCCGGGGATCCGAGCAGTACTTC.